This T cell receptor beta chain appears in the sequencing data of a study of blood T cell repertoires in COVID-19. Across the study: From the United States, Italy and Spain came samples of acute and convalescent COVID-19. The analysed material was cDNA or gDNA that came from T cells, B-cell-depleted T cells, or PBMCs.

Original data processing: Nucleated cell counts were estimated from reference gene primer amplification. Here immunoSEQ multiplex PCR was the method, and the copy in TCRdb shows in-frame clones only, minus some. That table gives V, J and clone size, and the DNA gave D and trimming. Among about 190,000 clones listed, under 80% were seen once. Input material: peripheral blood. The sequence derives from a woman in her forties or fifties with acute or convalescent COVID-19.

CDR3 sequence (DNA): TGTGCCAGTAGATCCCGACAGGGTTCCTACGAGCAGTACTTC. Encoded protein: CASRSRQGSYEQYF. The J gene is TRBJ2-7, the V gene TRBV19; the match to TRBD1 covers 7 bases. The CDR3 sequence is 14 residues long. Trimming removed 6 bases from V and 1 base from J; junction bases left unmatched: 6. The germline CDR1 and CDR2 sequences are LNHDA and SQIVND (reference sequence).